These T cell receptor beta chains were read from a single sample in a study of metastatic and nonmetastatic thyroid tumors. TCRdb reassembled clones from the PCR reads with MiXCR. The sample has under 35,000 clones; about 25% are singletons. The source material was blood. The receptors here all came from a female donor with papillary thyroid cancer or a benign thyroid nodule (not recorded which). Some clones in this sample may be carry-over from other donors' samples. The CDR3 runs from the conserved cysteine through the conserved F or W. A D gene is named only where the DNA matches it firmly. Expanded clones get a size class; other rows say once, few or many, or leave the size out.

TRBJ1-2,TRBV7-2,13,-,once,TGTGCCAGCAGCTTAATTGAGATTCAGAGCTACACCTTC,CASSLIEIQSYTF
TRBJ1-1,TRBV6-5,14,-,many,TGTGCCAGCAGTTACTCTGGGTTGGGGGCTGAAGCTTTCTTT,CASSYSGLGAEAFF
TRBJ2-6,TRBV12-3/TRBV12-4,17,TRBD1,many,TGTGCCAGCAGTCCCAGACAGGGGGAACCTGGGGCCAACGTCCTGACTTTC,CASSPRQGEPGANVLTF
TRBJ2-7,TRBV2,15,-,-,TGTGCCAGCAGTGGGTCAAAGGGGATCTCCTACGAGCAGTACTTC,CASSGSKGISYEQYF
TRBJ2-2,TRBV30,16,-,many,TGTGCCTGGAGTGTACGCAGGGGTTCGAACACCGGGGAGCTGTTTTTT,CAWSVRRGSNTGELFF
TRBJ2-2,TRBV25-1,15,-,-,TGTGCCAGCAGTGAACCAGGGGCGAACACCGGGGAGCTGTTTTTT,CASSEPGANTGELFF
TRBJ2-3,TRBV28,18,-,many,TGTGCCAGCAGTTCTCCCCGGGACTTGGGTGCTAGCACAGATACGCAGTATTTT,CASSSPRDLGASTDTQYF
TRBJ2-3,TRBV4-3,13,-,many,TGCGCCAGCAGCCTCATTCGGACAGATACGCAGTATTTT,CASSLIRTDTQYF
TRBJ1-1,TRBV11-2,15,-,many,TGTGCCAGCAGCTCTTACCGGGCTGGGGACACTGAAGCTTTCTTT,CASSSYRAGDTEAFF
TRBJ2-3,TRBV5-1,15,TRBD2,once,TGCGCCAGCAGCTACGGGACTAGCGGCACAGATACGCAGTATTTT,CASSYGTSGTDTQYF
TRBJ2-7,TRBV20-1,14,-,-,TGCAGTGCTGCCCAGACTAGTTGGACCAGAGAGCAGTACTTC,CSAAQTSWTREQYF
TRBJ2-1,TRBV5-1,15,TRBD1,-,TGCGCCAGCAGCTTGTGGGACAGGGGATACAATGAGCAGTTCTTC,CASSLWDRGYNEQFF
TRBJ2-7,TRBV12-3/TRBV12-4,14,-,medium-sized,TGTGCCAGCAGTTTTAGGGGCCCAAGGTACGAGCAGTACTTC,CASSFRGPRYEQYF
TRBJ2-1,TRBV2,17,TRBD2,-,TGTGCCAGCAGTAAGGGGACTAGCGGGAGACTTAACAATGAGCAGTTCTTC,CASSKGTSGRLNNEQFF
TRBJ2-7,TRBV10-2,14,-,-,TGCGCCAGCAGTGAGACTCAAAAAGGGGGTGAGCAGATCTTC,CASSETQKGGEQIF
TRBJ2-5,TRBV24-1,16,TRBD1,many,TGTGCCACCAGTGACCCGAGGGACAGGAGGCAGGAGACCCAGTACTTC,CATSDPRDRRQETQYF
TRBJ1-5,TRBV15,16,-,-,TGTGCCACCAGCAAACGAGGACGCGCCAGCAATCAGCCCCAGCATTTT,CATSKRGRASNQPQHF
TRBJ1-5,TRBV6-2/TRBV6-3,12,-,many,TGTGCCAGCAGCCCGCGCGATCAGCCCCAGCATTTT,CASSPRDQPQHF
TRBJ2-7,TRBV28,16,TRBD2,-,TGTGCCAGCATTCCCAGGGGACTAGCGGCTTCCTACGAGCAGTACTTC,CASIPRGLAASYEQYF
TRBJ2-2,TRBV30,15,TRBD1,-,TGTGCCTGGAGTGTAGGGGACAGGGACACCGGGGAGCTGTTTTTT,CAWSVGDRDTGELFF
TRBJ2-7,TRBV6-2/TRBV6-3,18,TRBD1,few,TGTGCCAGCACCAAGCCTTCGGGACAGGGGGCCTCATTCTACGAGCAGTACTTC,CASTKPSGQGASFYEQYF
TRBJ1-3,TRBV14,17,-,many,TGTGCCAGCAGCCATTCCCTGGGACGCGGCTCTGGAAACACCATATATTTT,CASSHSLGRGSGNTIYF
TRBJ1-6,TRBV27,15,-,few,TGTGCCAGCAGATGGGGTGGCATATGGGATTCACCCCTCCACTTT,CASRWGGIWDSPLHF
TRBJ2-5,TRBV12-3/TRBV12-4,14,-,many,TGTGCCAGCAGTTTCGGTGGCGAGGAAAAGACCCAGTACTTC,CASSFGGEEKTQYF
TRBJ2-1,TRBV7-9,12,-,-,TGTGCCAGCAGCTTAGTACGGGACCCCCCGATCTTC,CASSLVRDPPIF
TRBJ1-2,TRBV13,13,-,-,TGTGCCAGCAGCTCCAGCGGGACTTATGGCTACACCTTC,CASSSSGTYGYTF
TRBJ2-5,TRBV12-3/TRBV12-4,14,TRBD2,many,TGTGCCAGCAGGGCGGGACTAGCGGGAGAGACCCAGTACTTC,CASRAGLAGETQYF
TRBJ2-7,TRBV7-2,15,TRBD2,many,TGTGCCAGCAGCCTATTAGTGACTAGCGGGAGATCTCAGTACTTC,CASSLLVTSGRSQYF
TRBJ1-2,TRBV5-1,14,-,-,TGCGCAAGGAGCTTGGCGTCAAGTATCTATGGCTACACCTTC,CARSLASSIYGYTF
TRBJ2-1,TRBV20-1,16,-,-,TGCAGTGCTAGAGCTAGCGTGAGGTACCCTCTAGGTGAGCAGTTCTTC,CSARASVRYPLGEQFF
TRBJ1-1,TRBV7-2,14,-,many,TGTGCCAGCAGCTTTCAGGATGGTGGCACTGAAGCTTTCTTT,CASSFQDGGTEAFF
TRBJ2-7,TRBV6-1,14,TRBD2,-,TGTGCCAGGTACCTAGCGGGTCGGTTGGGGGAGCAGTACTTC,CARYLAGRLGEQYF
TRBJ2-7,TRBV7-6,11,-,-,TGTGCCAGCAGCATTGGGAACGAGCAGTACTTC,CASSIGNEQYF
TRBJ2-1,TRBV5-1,14,TRBD2,many,TGCGCCAGCAGCTCTCTACGACTAGCGAATGAGCAGTTCTTC,CASSSLRLANEQFF
TRBJ2-7,TRBV6-9,13,-,-,TGTGCCAGCAGTTTTTACAGGGGGGGCGAGCAGTACTTC,CASSFYRGGEQYF
TRBJ2-7,TRBV20-1,13,-,-,TGCAGTGCCTGCGGACCGGAGGTCTACGAGCAGTACTTC,CSACGPEVYEQYF
TRBJ1-1,TRBV6-2/TRBV6-3,16,TRBD1,-,TGTGCCTGCATTTCGGACAGGGGGATGAGATGCAATGAAGCTTTCTTT,CACISDRGMRCNEAFF
TRBJ2-7,TRBV5-8,13,TRBD1,many,TGTGCCAGCAGGATGACAGGGGGCCACGAGCAGTACTTC,CASRMTGGHEQYF
TRBJ2-1,TRBV12-3/TRBV12-4,13,-,medium-sized,TGTGCCAGCAGTTTCGTAGGGTTGAATGAGCAGTTCTTC,CASSFVGLNEQFF
TRBJ2-6,TRBV5-1,15,TRBD1,many,TGCGCCAGCAGCATGGGACAGTCTGGGGCCAACGTCCTGACTTTC,CASSMGQSGANVLTF
TRBJ1-2,TRBV27,16,TRBD1,-,TGTGCCAGCGTGCAAGGGACAGAGGCAGTGAACTATGGCTACACCTTC,CASVQGTEAVNYGYTF
TRBJ2-1,TRBV6-4,14,-,many,TGTGCCAGCAGTGATGGAAGCGGGCAGTATGAGCAGTTCTTC,CASSDGSGQYEQFF
TRBJ2-7,TRBV19,19,TRBD1,many,TGTGCCAGTAGTATCCTAATGACAGGGGGCCCTCGTTCGACCTGCGAGCAGTACTTC,CASSILMTGGPRSTCEQYF
TRBJ2-1,TRBV5-1,14,TRBD1,many,TGCGCCAGCAGCTTGGAAACAGGGGTTGATGAGCAGTTCTTC,CASSLETGVDEQFF
TRBJ2-4,TRBV5-6,15,-,many,TGTGCCAGCAGCCCCCGCAGGGGAGGGGGAAACATTCAGTACTTC,CASSPRRGGGNIQYF
TRBJ2-7,TRBV29-1,12,-,many,TGCAGCGCCGGCAGCACTACCTACGAGCAGTACTTC,CSAGSTTYEQYF
TRBJ2-7,TRBV2,11,-,-,TGTGCCAGCACCGGCAAGGCCGAGCAGTACTTC,CASTGKAEQYF
TRBJ2-7,TRBV20-1,14,-,many,TGCAGTGCTCCCGAAGGGGGACCAAAAAACGAGCAGTACTTC,CSAPEGGPKNEQYF
TRBJ2-3,TRBV18,14,-,few,TGTGCCAGCTCACCAGGACGGGGCACAGATACGCAGTATTTT,CASSPGRGTDTQYF
TRBJ1-1,TRBV9,15,TRBD1,many,TGTGCCAGCAGCGGCGCCGGGACAGGGGTTACTGAAGCTTTCTTT,CASSGAGTGVTEAFF
TRBJ2-1,TRBV20-1,14,-,-,TGCAGTGCTAAACTTGATACACTAAACAATGAGCAGTTCTTC,CSAKLDTLNNEQFF
TRBJ2-1,TRBV14,17,-,-,TGTGCCATCAGCCGAACAGGGGGGGCGAGCTCCTACAATGAGCGGTTCTTC,CAISRTGGASSYNERFF
TRBJ2-7,TRBV19,14,-,-,TGTGCCAGTAGTATCCCCAGGAGGCGATATGAGCAGTACTTC,CASSIPRRRYEQYF
TRBJ1-2,TRBV19,15,-,few,TGTGCCAGTAGTGCCCTTTCCGGGACACACTATGGCTACACCTTC,CASSALSGTHYGYTF